This T cell receptor (beta chain) was sequenced in a study of blood T cell repertoires in COVID-19. Study in general: Sites across the United States, Italy and Spain contributed samples from acute and convalescent COVID-19. PBMCs, B-cell-depleted T cells, or T cells were the source of the cDNA or gDNA that made up the material.

During active infection, Seattle patients enrolled and were then monitored through disease. Some clones are missing from TCRdb's copy, which holds only in-frame ones; the method was immunoSEQ multiplex PCR. In the table there are a few hundred thousand clones, just under 90% of which are singletons. V was clipped by 0 bases and J by 8 bases, with 16 bases between them. Germline lookup yields CDR1 LGHNA and CDR2 YNFKEQ. This CDR3 contains 15 residues. Sequences were obtained from peripheral blood. The V call is TRBV4-2, the J call TRBJ1-2; D not resolved. The receptor comes from a woman under 40 with COVID-19, enrolled during active disease. DNA of the CDR3: TGTGCCAGCAGCCAAGATCTGGGCGTTGTAGAGGGCTACACCTTC. It yields the protein CASSQDLGVVEGYTF.